The 11 T cell receptor beta chains listed next were all sequenced from one sample in a study of response to subunit inactivated influenza vaccine. TCRdb analysed the RT-PCR reads with MiXCR anew, one entry per CDR3 protein. The repertoire includes around 790,000 distinct CDR3 sequences, around 21% of them detected once, and roughly 10% sits in the top ten. Sequenced material: PBMCs from blood, taken 5 to 6 days after vaccination. These receptor sequences come from a man aged 45 to 65 who received an inactivated influenza vaccine.

The table lists this clonotype with a few counts. The chain is built from TRBV6-2 or TRBV6-3 and TRBJ2-7, with D maybe TRBD1 (5 bases). Germline values: CDR1 MNHEY, CDR2 SVGEGT. The CDR3 runs 14 residues. V was trimmed by 6 bases and J by 0 bases, leaving 12 bases between them. The CDR3 loop is CASRNRQSSYEQYF. DNA for the CDR3: TGTGCCAGCAGAAACCGACAGAGCTCCTACGAGCAGTACTTC.

CDR3 coding DNA: TGTGCCAGCAGGTCCCTCTACAATGAGCAGTTCTTC. It translates to CASRSLYNEQFF. The chain uses TRBV12-3 or TRBV12-4 and TRBJ2-1; D uncertain. V lost 6 bases to trimming and J lost 3 bases, with 6 bases between them. The CDR3 runs 12 residues.

This clonotype was counted between two and nine times. This chain connects TRBV7-9 to TRBJ1-5; the D is unclear. CDR3 length equals 15 residues. Trimming took off 1 base at V and 3 bases at J, with 10 bases between the two ends. The germline CDR1 and CDR2 sequences are SEHNR and FQNEAQ (reference sequence). CDR3: CASSLGSPVNQPQHF. CDR3 coding DNA: TGTGCCAGCAGCTTAGGATCGCCGGTCAATCAGCCCCAGCATTTT.

This clonotype has more than one count but fewer than ten. V is TRBV13 and J is TRBJ2-3; 7 bases are shared with TRBD1. V shed 0 bases, J shed 0 bases, and the junction held 9 bases outside the gene matches. Germline V gives CDR1 PRHDT, CDR2 FYEKMQ (reference sequence). The CDR3 is made up of 18 amino acids. CDR3 sequence: CASSLGRAGDRSTDTQYF. DNA of the CDR3: TGTGCCAGCAGCTTAGGCCGGGCCGGGGACAGAAGCACAGATACGCAGTATTTT.

This clonotype appeared a few times. V and J are TRBV7-9 and TRBJ2-1, with 7 bases that match TRBD1. This CDR3 region has 11 residues. Looked up from germline, CDR1 is SEHNR and CDR2 is FQNEAQ (reference sequence). The V and J ends lost 11 bases and 6 bases, in that order; junction bases with no gene match: 4. CDR3 coding DNA: TGTGCCGAGGGGGCCGGCAATGAGCAGTTCTTC. This codes for CAEGAGNEQFF.

CDR3 coding DNA: TGTGCCAGCAGCTTGGCCGTCGGAGTAAGGACCCAGTACTTC. Amino acid sequence: CASSLAVGVRTQYF. The V and J genes are TRBV5-6 and TRBJ2-5, with no clear D. V lost 0 bases and J lost 7, with 13 bases in between. Per germline, CDR1 SGHDT and CDR2 YYEEEE. The CDR3 totals 14 residues.

V gene TRBV20-1 combines with J gene TRBJ2-1; 7 positions match TRBD1. J gave up 3 bases and V 3 bases, and 8 bases lay outside the gene matches. The CDR3 is 15 residues long. CDR1 DFQATT and CDR2 SNEGSKA come from the germline V gene (reference sequence). CDR3 amino acids: CSASQMTGFYNEQFF. The CDR3 bases are TGCAGTGCTAGCCAAATGACAGGGTTCTACAATGAGCAGTTCTTC.

This rearrangement joins TRBV27 to TRBJ2-1; 12 bases map to TRBD2. Germline CDR1 MNHEY, CDR2 SMNVEV (reference sequence). The V gene end was trimmed by 2 bases and the J gene end by 8 bases; junction bases not matched to a gene: 7. The CDR3 has 16 amino acids. CDR3 residues: CASSLLASGGADEQFF. The CDR3 DNA sequence: TGTGCCAGCAGTTTACTTGCTAGCGGGGGGGCGGATGAGCAGTTCTTC.

This sequence joins TRBV11-2 and TRBJ2-4; 10 positions agree with TRBD2. Germline V gene lookup returns CDR1 SGHAT and CDR2 FQNNGV. CDR3 size: 19 residues. Losses at the gene ends were 6 bases for V and 3 bases for J; bases not matched to a gene: 17. CDR3 loop: CASSPLRSGGAVGKNIQYF. CDR3 bases: TGTGCCAGCAGTCCCCTTAGGAGCGGGGGGGCCGTGGGCAAAAACATTCAGTACTTC.

The genes are TRBV2 and TRBJ1-5, with D maybe TRBD1 (6 bases). The germline CDR1 and CDR2 sequences are SNHLY and FYNNEI. Trimming stripped 7 bases from V and 2 bases from J, with 15 bases between. This CDR3 is 15 amino acids long. The CDR3, as DNA: TGTGCCAGCACCCCCGGGGGCAGGGGCAATCAGCCCCAGCATTTT. It yields the protein CASTPGGRGNQPQHF.

This chain links TRBV10-3 with TRBJ2-7; TRBD1 matches 9 bases. J was trimmed by 0 bases and V by 6 bases; bases with no gene match: 15. The CDR3 loop spans 18 amino acids. The germline gives CDR1 ENHRY, CDR2 SYGVKD. The CDR3 sequence: CAISPGGTGNPISYEQYF. For the CDR3, the DNA is TGTGCCATCAGCCCTGGGGGGACAGGGAACCCGATCTCCTACGAGCAGTACTTC.